This entry is about one TCR beta chain. Arm-PCR of CDR3 regions with iRepertoire HTBI primers generated TCR beta libraries. TCRdb redid the calling of the multiplex PCR reads with MiXCR, one entry per CDR3 protein. The sample yields around 250,000 distinct CDR3 sequences, approximately 20% seen once. The source of the sample is a study of regulatory T cells in long-lasting Graves disease. Germline V gives CDR1 DFQATT, CDR2 SNEGSKA (reference sequence). The V segment lost 0 bases and the J segment 4 bases; nucleotides outside the gene matches: 3. The CDR3 has 15 residues. As for time point: newly diagnosed GD, antithyroid drugs for less than 3 months. PBMC RNA served as the TCR library source. The same data also contributed to another study, on T cells in Graves' hyperthyroidism and ophthalmopathy.

The receptor comes from a woman aged 25 to 39 with Graves disease. The rearrangement uses TRBV20-1 and TRBJ2-3, with 11 nucleotides matching TRBD2. The sample here was peripheral blood mononuclear cells (PBMCs), taken at new diagnosis, from a patient treated with antithyroid drugs. The chain's CDR3 is CSARDSSGGADTQYF. CDR3 nucleotides: TGCAGTGCTAGAGATAGTAGCGGGGGGGCAGATACGCAGTATTTT.